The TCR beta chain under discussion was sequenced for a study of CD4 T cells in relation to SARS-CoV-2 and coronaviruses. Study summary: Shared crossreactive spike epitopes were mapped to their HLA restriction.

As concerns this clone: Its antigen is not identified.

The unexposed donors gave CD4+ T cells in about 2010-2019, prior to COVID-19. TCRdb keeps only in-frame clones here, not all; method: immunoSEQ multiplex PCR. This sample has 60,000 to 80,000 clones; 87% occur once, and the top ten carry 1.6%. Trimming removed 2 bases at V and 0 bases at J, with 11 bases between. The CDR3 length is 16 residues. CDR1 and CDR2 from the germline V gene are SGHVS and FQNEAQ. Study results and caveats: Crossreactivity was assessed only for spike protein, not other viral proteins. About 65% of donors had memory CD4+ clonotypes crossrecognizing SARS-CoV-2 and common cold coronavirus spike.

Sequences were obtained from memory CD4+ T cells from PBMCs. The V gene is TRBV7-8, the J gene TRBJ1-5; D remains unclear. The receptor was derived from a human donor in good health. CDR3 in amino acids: CASSLSRTVSNQPQHF. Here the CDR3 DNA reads TGTGCCAGCAGCTTAAGTAGAACAGTTAGCAATCAGCCCCAGCATTTT.